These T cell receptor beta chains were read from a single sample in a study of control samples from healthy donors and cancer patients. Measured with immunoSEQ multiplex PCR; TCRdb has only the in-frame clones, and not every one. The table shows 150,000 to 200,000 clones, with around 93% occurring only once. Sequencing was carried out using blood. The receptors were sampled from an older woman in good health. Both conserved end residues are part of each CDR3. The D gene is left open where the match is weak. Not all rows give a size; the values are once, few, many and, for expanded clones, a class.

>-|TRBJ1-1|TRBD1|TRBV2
TGTGCCAGCACCGAGAGAGGGACAGCGAACACTGAAGCTTTCTTT
CASTERGTANTEAFF
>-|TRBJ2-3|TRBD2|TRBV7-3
TGTGCCAGCAGCTCGCACGGGGGGAGCACAGATACGCAGTATTTT
CASSSHGGSTDTQYF
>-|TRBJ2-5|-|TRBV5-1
TGCGCCAGCAGCTTTCAAGGGGCCGAGGGGGAGACCCAGTACTTC
CASSFQGAEGETQYF
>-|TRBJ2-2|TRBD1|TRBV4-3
TGCGCCAGCAGCCAAGAGATCTTGACAGGGGTCCAACTGGGCGGGGAGCTGTTTTTT
CASSQEILTGVQLGGELFF
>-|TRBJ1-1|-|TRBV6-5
TGTGCCAGCAGTTACCAACCGGGGGCCATGAACACTGAAGCTTTCTTT
CASSYQPGAMNTEAFF
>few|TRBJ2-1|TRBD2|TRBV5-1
TGCGCCAGCAGTATGGGACTAGCGGGGGGCCCAAGCTCCTACAATGAGCAGTTCTTC
CASSMGLAGGPSSYNEQFF
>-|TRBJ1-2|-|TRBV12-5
TGTGCTAGTAAGGTAGGCTACACCTTC
CASKVGYTF
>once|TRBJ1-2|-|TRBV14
TGTGCCAGCAGCCAAGAAGGGATAGCGGGGTATGGCTACACCTTC
CASSQEGIAGYGYTF
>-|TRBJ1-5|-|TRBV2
TGTGCCAGCGGGCCGGAAATGGGTAATCAGCCCCAGCATTTT
CASGPEMGNQPQHF
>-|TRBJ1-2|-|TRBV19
TGTGCCAGTAGTATACGGGGCTTGGGAGGCTACACCTTC
CASSIRGLGGYTF
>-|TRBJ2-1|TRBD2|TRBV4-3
TGCGCCAGCAGGAGTACTAGCGCCAACAATGAGCAGTTCTTC
CASRSTSANNEQFF
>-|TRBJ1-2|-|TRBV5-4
TGTGCCAGCAGCTTGGAGGGTAGGGGTCTAGCTAACTATGGCTACACCTTC
CASSLEGRGLANYGYTF